These T cell receptor beta chains were read from a single sample in a study of OX40 agonist ivuxolimab in advanced cancers. Libraries were prepared by immunoSEQ multiplex PCR; TCRdb keeps only in-frame clonotypes and omits some of them. In the table there are some 64,000 clones, approximately 92% of which are singletons. The sequenced sample was CD4+ or CD8+ T cells sorted from blood, obtained in a trial of the OX40 agonist ivuxolimab. The receptors were gathered from an adult with an advanced solid tumor such as melanoma, head and neck, liver or kidney cancer. Each CDR3 is given with its conserved first and last residue. Fields, in order: clone size, V gene, D gene, J gene, CDR3 DNA, CDR3 protein. D genes are given only for firm matches. Some rows have no size entry. The others give once, few or many, or a class for an expanded clone.

.	TRBV27	.	TRBJ1-4	TGTGCCAGCAGTTCGCCGGCTGAAAAACTGTTTTTT	CASSSPAEKLFF
.	TRBV19	TRBD2	TRBJ2-3	TGTGCCAGTAGTATCCGGACTAGCGGTGTGGGGGCAGATACGCAGTATTTT	CASSIRTSGVGADTQYF
once	TRBV20-1	.	TRBJ1-5	TGCAGTGCTAGGGGAATTTTCGCCCAGCATTTT	CSARGIFAQHF
.	TRBV7-2	.	TRBJ1-1	TGTGCCAGCCGGGAGGGCAGGTTGTTCAACACTGAAGCTTTCTTT	CASREGRLFNTEAFF
.	TRBV25-1	.	TRBJ2-1	TGTGCCAGCAGTGAATATCTAGGAGAGCAGTTCTTC	CASSEYLGEQFF
.	TRBV5-1	TRBD1	TRBJ1-2	TGCGCCAGCAGCTTGGCCGGGACAGGGATAAACTATGGCTACACCTTC	CASSLAGTGINYGYTF
.	TRBV30	TRBD2	TRBJ2-5	TGTGCCTGGAGTGCGACTAGCGGGAACCAAGAGACCCAGTACTTC	CAWSATSGNQETQYF
.	TRBV7-9	TRBD1	TRBJ2-1	TGTGCCAGCAGCTTGTCTACAGGGGGGTACAATGAGCAGTTCTTC	CASSLSTGGYNEQFF
.	TRBV5-6	TRBD2	TRBJ2-5	TGTGCCAGCAGCATGACTAGCTTCCGGGAGACCCAGTACTTC	CASSMTSFRETQYF
few	TRBV19	.	TRBJ1-2	TGTGCCAGTAGTATGAAGATCGCCAGGGGTGGTGGCTACACCTTC	CASSMKIARGGGYTF